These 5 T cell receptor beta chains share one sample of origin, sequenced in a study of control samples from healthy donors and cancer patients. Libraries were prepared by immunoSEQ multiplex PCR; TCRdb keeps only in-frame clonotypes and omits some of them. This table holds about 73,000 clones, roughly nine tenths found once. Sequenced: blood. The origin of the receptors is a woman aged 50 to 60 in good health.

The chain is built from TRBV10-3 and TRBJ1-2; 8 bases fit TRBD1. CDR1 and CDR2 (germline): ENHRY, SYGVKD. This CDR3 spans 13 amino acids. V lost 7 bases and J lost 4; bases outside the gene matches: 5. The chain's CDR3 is CAIKGQGAYGYTF. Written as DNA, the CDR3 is TGTGCCATCAAGGGCCAGGGGGCCTATGGCTACACCTTC.

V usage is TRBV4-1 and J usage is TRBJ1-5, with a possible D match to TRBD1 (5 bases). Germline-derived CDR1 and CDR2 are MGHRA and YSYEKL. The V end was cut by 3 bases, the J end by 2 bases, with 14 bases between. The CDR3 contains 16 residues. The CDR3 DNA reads TGCGCCAGCAGCCATTATTTTGGGGGTTGCAATCAGCCCCAGCATTTT. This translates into CASSHYFGGCNQPQHF.

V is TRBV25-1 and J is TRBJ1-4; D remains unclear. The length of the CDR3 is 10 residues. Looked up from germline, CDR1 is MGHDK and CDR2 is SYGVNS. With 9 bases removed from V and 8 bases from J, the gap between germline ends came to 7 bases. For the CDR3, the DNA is TGTGCCAGTAGCAACGAAAAACTGTTTTTT. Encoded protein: CASSNEKLFF.

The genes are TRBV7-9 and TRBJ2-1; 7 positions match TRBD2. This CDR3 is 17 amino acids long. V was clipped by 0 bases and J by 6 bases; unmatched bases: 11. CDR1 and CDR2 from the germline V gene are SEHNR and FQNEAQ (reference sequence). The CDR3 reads CASSLAKGLDRGNEQFF. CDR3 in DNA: TGTGCCAGCAGCTTAGCGAAAGGACTAGATAGAGGCAATGAGCAGTTCTTC.

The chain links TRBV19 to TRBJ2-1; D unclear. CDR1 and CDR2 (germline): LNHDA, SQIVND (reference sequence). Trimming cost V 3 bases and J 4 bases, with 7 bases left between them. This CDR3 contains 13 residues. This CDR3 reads CASSIQSYNEQFF. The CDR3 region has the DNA TGTGCCAGTAGTATCCAGTCTTACAATGAGCAGTTCTTC.